A single T cell receptor (beta chain) is shown here with its context. Loaded into unsorted PBMC replicate PCRs was 300 ng DNA, some 30,000 T cell genomes. Profiling relied on immunoSEQ multiplex PCR, and the TCRdb table lists in-frame clones only, not all of them. The sample yields around 500,000 clones, around 78% seen once. Germline V gives CDR1 KGHSH, CDR2 LQKENI. The CDR3 consists of 13 residues. The germline V and J ends were trimmed by 3 bases and 2 bases, with 6 bases remaining between them. The sample originates from a study of shared clonotypes between healthy human individuals. The specimen was PBMCs. The source of this sequence is a woman between 35 and 50 years old in good health. Some clones in this sample may be carry-over from other donors' samples. V is TRBV18 and J is TRBJ2-3; D is uncertain. CDR3 sequence: CASSPTNTDTQYF. In DNA, the CDR3 is TGTGCCAGCTCACCTACAAACACAGATACGCAGTATTTT.